The 26 T cell receptor beta chains below come from one sample, sequenced in a study of blood T cell repertoires in COVID-19. Using immunoSEQ multiplex PCR, the repertoire was profiled, and TCRdb retains in-frame clones only, with some absent. The sample has 190,000 or so clones, around 86% seen once. Sequencing used peripheral blood. The receptor set was obtained from a man aged 35 to 55 with active or convalescent COVID-19.

V is TRBV7-9 and J is TRBJ1-5, with no clear D. CDR1 and CDR2 from the germline V gene are SEHNR and FQNEAQ (reference sequence). The CDR3 is made up of 13 amino acids. Between the trimmed V and J ends, which lost 4 bases and 0 bases, there was a span of 4 bases. CDR3 bases: TGTGCCAGCAGCTCCGGTAGCAATCAGCCCCAGCATTTT. It encodes CASSSGSNQPQHF.

This rearrangement joins TRBV28 to TRBJ2-7, with D tentatively TRBD1 (5 bases). From germline, CDR1 is MDHEN and CDR2 SYDVKM. The CDR3 sequence is 14 residues long. The V gene lost 3 bases and the J gene lost 4 bases, with 13 bases spanning the gap. The CDR3 loop reads CASSLSGNTYEQYF. CDR3 in DNA: TGTGCCAGCAGTTTGTCAGGGAATACGTACGAGCAGTACTTC. The whole variable domain, filled in from reference TRBV28 and TRBJ2-7, reads DVKVTQSSRYLVKRTGEKVFLECVQDMDHENMFWYRQDPGLGLRLIYFSYDVKMKEKGDIPEGYSVSREKKERFSLILESASTNQTSMYLCASSLSGNTYEQYFGPGTRLTVT.

The chain has TRBV5-1 and TRBJ1-4; the D gene is possibly TRBD1 (6 bases). The CDR3 length is 15 residues. Germline CDR1 reads SGHRS; CDR2 reads YFSETQ. V lost 4 bases to trimming and J lost 1 base, with 11 bases between them. The CDR3 sequence is CASSETGKTNEKLFF. The CDR3 DNA reads as TGCGCCAGCAGCGAGACAGGAAAAACTAATGAAAAACTGTTTTTT.

The J gene is TRBJ2-5, the V gene TRBV28; TRBD2 matches 9 bases. The ends lost 7 bases at V and 5 bases at J; junction bases unmatched: 17. The CDR3 covers 17 residues. The germline gives CDR1 MDHEN, CDR2 SYDVKM. CDR3 region: CASTTPGLAGVSETQYF. Here the CDR3 DNA reads TGTGCCAGCACCACTCCCGGATTAGCGGGGGTTTCTGAGACCCAGTACTTC.

The V and J genes are TRBV30 and TRBJ1-1; weak D call: TRBD1 (6 bases). This CDR3 is 13 amino acids long. CDR1 and CDR2 from the germline V gene are GTSNPN and SVGIG (reference sequence). V lost 5 bases and J lost 0, with 10 bases in between. Written as DNA, the CDR3 is TGTGCCTGGGCCCAGGGGTTGAACACTGAAGCTTTCTTT. It codes for CAWAQGLNTEAFF.

As for this clone: This same CDR3 is encoded by further DNA sequences in the sample. The chain joins TRBV3-1 (or the pseudogene TRBV3-2) to TRBJ1-2; D remains ambiguous. The germline V and J ends were trimmed by 3 bases and 3 bases, with 5 bases remaining between them. The germline V gene has CDR1 LGHDT and CDR2 YNNKEL (reference sequence). The CDR3 covers 12 residues. The CDR3 DNA reads TGTGCCAGCAGCCAGGGAGACTATGGCTACACCTTC. Protein sequence: CASSQGDYGYTF.

The rearrangement links TRBV10-3 to TRBJ1-1; 10 bases agree with TRBD1. Trimming removed 8 bases from V and 1 base from J; junction bases left unmatched: 7. The CDR3 runs to 15 residues. Germline V lookup: CDR1 ENHRY, CDR2 SYGVKD. The CDR3, as DNA: TGTGCCATCTGGGACAGGGGCTCTAAGAACACTGAAGCTTTCTTT. Encoded protein: CAIWDRGSKNTEAFF.

V usage is TRBV12-3 or TRBV12-4 and J usage is TRBJ2-7; D not certain. V dropped 0 bases and J dropped 7 bases, with 10 bases sitting between them. The length of the CDR3 is 13 residues. The CDR3 DNA follows: TGTGCCAGCAGTTTAGCTGCCCCTAAAGAGCAGTACTTC. Protein product: CASSLAAPKEQYF.

The J gene is TRBJ2-7, the V gene TRBV7-6; 9 nucleotides agree with TRBD1. The junction had 5 bases not matched to a gene; V was cut back by 2 bases and J by 6 bases. The CDR3 sequence is 14 residues long. The V gene's germline CDR1 is SGHVS and CDR2 FNYEAQ. CDR3 bases: TGTGCCAGCAGCTTACAGACAGGGGGGGGCGAGCAGTACTTC. It encodes CASSLQTGGGEQYF.

The J gene is TRBJ2-7, the V gene TRBV12-5, with D possibly being TRBD1 (5 bases). Per the germline V gene, CDR1 is LGHNT and CDR2 is FRNRAP. V was trimmed by 1 base and J by 7 bases, leaving 11 bases between them. The CDR3 runs 13 residues. The CDR3: CASGLGSPGEQYF. DNA for the CDR3: TGTGCTAGTGGTTTGGGGTCCCCAGGGGAGCAGTACTTC.

The chain joins TRBV7-3 to TRBJ2-5; 12 bases fit TRBD1. CDR1 and CDR2 from the germline V gene are SGHTA and FQGTGA. This CDR3 contains 17 residues. J gave up 5 bases and V 1 base, and 8 bases lay outside the gene matches. CDR3 amino acids: CASSLMGRGQGAETQYF. DNA for the CDR3: TGTGCCAGCAGCTTAATGGGGAGGGGACAGGGGGCTGAGACCCAGTACTTC. Filled out from reference TRBV7-3 and TRBJ2-5, the complete variable domain reads GAGVSQTPSNKVTEKGKYVELRCDPISGHTALYWYRQSLGQGPEFLIYFQGTGAADDSGLPNDRFFAVRPEGSVSTLKIQRTERGDSAVYLCASSLMGRGQGAETQYFGPGTRLLVL.

V gene TRBV6-5 combines with J gene TRBJ1-5; a weak D match, TRBD1 (6 bases). CDR1 is MNHEY, CDR2 SVGAGI, per germline. Trimming pared 7 bases from V and 7 bases from J, leaving 17 bases between. CDR3 size: 14 residues. The CDR3 protein is CASTRDNLRQPQHF. The CDR3 coding sequence is TGTGCCAGCACCCGGGACAATCTAAGGCAGCCCCAGCATTTT.

The CDR3 DNA sequence: TGTGCCAGCAGCGCAAGAGGCACAGGCGTAAATGAAAAACTGTTTTTT. This sequence encodes CASSARGTGVNEKLFF. The chain links TRBV9 to TRBJ1-4; a weak D match, TRBD1 (5 bases). CDR1 and CDR2 from the germline V gene are SGDLS and YYNGEE. V lost 3 bases and J lost 5, with 17 bases in between. This CDR3 has 16 residues.

Only a few counts were recorded for this clone. The chain recombines TRBV6-5 with TRBJ2-7; 8 positions agree with TRBD1. CDR3 size: 14 residues. Germline assignment: CDR1 MNHEY and CDR2 SVGAGI. J lost 4 bases, V lost 4 bases, and 6 bases had no gene match. CDR3 nucleotide sequence: TGTGCCAGCAGTTTTACAGGGGGACCATACGAGCAGTACTTC. Translating gives CASSFTGGPYEQYF.

The CDR3: CASSEALTYGSWTSGKYEQYF. The CDR3 bases are TGTGCCAGCAGTGAAGCGCTCACGTATGGGAGTTGGACTAGCGGGAAATACGAGCAGTACTTC. The chain couples TRBV2 to TRBJ2-7; 12 nucleotides agree with TRBD2. CDR1 SNHLY and CDR2 FYNNEI come from the germline V gene. This CDR3 spans 21 amino acids. The V gene end was trimmed by 0 bases and the J gene end by 4 bases; junction bases not matched to a gene: 19.

The chain has TRBV5-6 and TRBJ1-2; D unclear. The ends were cut back, 3 bases at V and 5 bases at J, with 8 bases in the middle. This CDR3 is built from 12 residues. Germline CDR1 and CDR2: SGHDT and YYEEEE. Here the CDR3 reads CASSSGWYGYTF. The CDR3 DNA reads TGTGCCAGCAGCTCCGGGTGGTATGGCTACACCTTC.

The V and J genes are TRBV28 and TRBJ2-1; D is unclear. Trimming removed 8 bases from V and 7 bases from J, with 12 bases in between. Per germline, CDR1 MDHEN and CDR2 SYDVKM. This CDR3 is built from 12 residues. As DNA, the CDR3 is TGTGCCAGCGACGACAACCGAAATGAGCAGTTCTTC. Its translation: CASDDNRNEQFF.

This clone was found once. The rearrangement links TRBV7-9 to TRBJ1-1; tentatively, D is TRBD1 (5 bases). The CDR3 is made up of 13 amino acids. Trimming removed 0 bases from V and 6 bases from J, with 8 bases in between. The germline CDR1 and CDR2 sequences are SEHNR and FQNEAQ (reference sequence). The chain's CDR3 is CASSLAGGPEAFF. CDR3 sequence (DNA): TGTGCCAGCAGCTTAGCGGGGGGACCTGAAGCTTTCTTT.

The V gene is TRBV6-5, the J gene TRBJ2-6, with D hard to call. CDR3 length equals 15 residues. Germline CDR1 MNHEY, CDR2 SVGAGI. Trimming took 6 bases from V and 0 from J, leaving 9 bases between them. DNA for the CDR3: TGTGCCAGCAGCTTTACTATCTCTGGGGCCAACGTCCTGACTTTC. Its protein product is CASSFTISGANVLTF.

The chain couples TRBV18 to TRBJ2-5; 7 bases agree with TRBD1. CDR1 and CDR2 from the germline V gene are KGHSH and LQKENI. V lost 6 bases and J lost 5; bases outside the gene matches: 12. The CDR3 runs 15 residues. Written as DNA, the CDR3 is TGTGCCAGCTCTCCTCCTTCGACAGGGTGGGAGACCCAGTACTTC. Amino acids: CASSPPSTGWETQYF.

The rearrangement links TRBV24-1 to TRBJ1-5, with 12 bases fitting TRBD1. V shed 4 bases, J shed 6 bases, and the junction held 3 bases outside the gene matches. The germline V gene encodes CDR1 KGHDR and CDR2 SFDVKD. The CDR3 contains 15 residues. The CDR3 DNA follows: TGTGCCACCAGTGAAGGGACAGGGGGCCGTCAGCCCCAGCATTTT. Translation: CATSEGTGGRQPQHF.

This clone appeared a single time. The V gene is TRBV19, the J gene TRBJ1-3; possibly TRBD1 for D (5 bases). V lost 8 bases, J lost 3 bases, and 17 bases lay in between. The CDR3 totals 15 residues. Germline V gene lookup returns CDR1 LNHDA and CDR2 SQIVND (reference sequence). CDR3 sequence: CASQFGGAGGNTIYF. CDR3 DNA: TGTGCCAGTCAATTTGGAGGGGCAGGTGGAAACACCATATATTTT.

This chain links TRBV5-4 with TRBJ2-7, with 7 bases lining up with TRBD1. The trim removed 4 bases at V and 5 bases at J, leaving 9 bases unmatched. CDR1 and CDR2 from the germline V gene are SGHNT and YYREEE (reference sequence). CDR3 size: 14 residues. The CDR3 DNA reads as TGTGCCAGCAGCATCGACAGGGTGGGGAACGAGCAGTACTTC. Translating it yields CASSIDRVGNEQYF.

There are a few counts of this clone. This chain uses TRBV5-4 with TRBJ2-5; D call uncertain. This CDR3 is built from 12 residues. CDR1 is SGHNT, CDR2 YYREEE, per germline (reference sequence). With 0 bases removed from V and 4 bases from J, the gap between germline ends came to 4 bases. Here the CDR3 reads CASSLGAETQYF. Written as DNA, the CDR3 is TGTGCCAGCAGCTTGGGGGCAGAGACCCAGTACTTC.

The chain employs TRBV18 and TRBJ1-5; weak D call: TRBD1 (5 bases). Germline V CDR1 and CDR2: KGHSH, LQKENI. Trimming removed 2 bases at V and 7 bases at J, with 6 bases between. The CDR3 contains 12 residues. The CDR3 DNA sequence: TGTGCCAGCTCACCATCAGGGCAGCCCCAGCATTTT. This translates into CASSPSGQPQHF.

This rearrangement joins TRBV28 to TRBJ1-6; D possibly corresponds to TRBD1 (5 bases). The CDR3 spans 13 residues. Trimming pared 3 bases from V and 6 bases from J, leaving 6 bases between. Germline V lookup: CDR1 MDHEN, CDR2 SYDVKM. CDR3 region: CASSLTVNSPLHF. Written as DNA, the CDR3 is TGTGCCAGCAGTTTGACAGTTAATTCACCCCTCCACTTT.